This T cell receptor beta chain was sequenced in a study of shared clonotypes between healthy human individuals. Study-level background: Researchers drew samples from two women and a few men aged 18 to 49.

About this clone itself: Its antigen is currently unknown.

The repertoire was sequenced with immunoSEQ multiplex PCR; TCRdb's copy has only in-frame clones and lacks some. The repertoire holds 760,000 or so clones, with about 96% as singletons. Naive CD8 cells were CD45RO-negative, positively selected for CCR7, excluding terminally differentiated effector memory CD45RA+ cells. Trimming cost V 6 bases and J 3 bases; bases outside gene matches: 12. Germline V lookup: CDR1 LNHDA, CDR2 SQIVND (reference sequence). CDR3 length equals 16 residues. Overall study results and limits: Some naive CD4 clonotypes, about 5.5%, turned up in common across a handful of donors. Rarefaction showed sorted-subset sequencing was incomplete despite large depth.

This sequence joins TRBV19 and TRBJ2-7; TRBD2 matches 9 bases. The sample consisted of naive CD8+ T cells sorted from blood. This sequence originates from a man in his thirties or forties in good health. In DNA, the CDR3 is TGTGCCAGTAGCGATCCCCGTAGCGGGAGATTCTACGAGCAGTACTTC. Translated, it gives CASSDPRSGRFYEQYF.